These 12 T cell receptor beta chains were all obtained from the same sample, sequenced in a study of human T cells and chemical hapten exposure. Sample time point: pre-sensitization, week 0. The treatment: therapeutic diphenylcyclopropenone sensitization with weekly scalp DPC. MiXCR was run by TCRdb on the RACE reads, yielding one entry per CDR3 protein. The profile shows under 300,000 distinct CDR3 sequences, approximately 8.6% of them singletons. Sequenced here: whole blood, sampled in connection with sensitization to the hapten diphenylcyclopropenone (DPC). These receptors were obtained from a woman between 35 and 50 years old with alopecia areata. Some clones in this sample may be carry-over from other donors' samples.

This clonotype was found a few times. V is TRBV5-1 and J is TRBJ1-5; 7 positions agree with TRBD1. The ends lost 4 bases at V and 3 bases at J; junction bases unmatched: 4. The CDR3 totals 14 residues. In germline, CDR1 is SGHRS, CDR2 YFSETQ. This CDR3 reads CASSPGTDNQPQHF. CDR3 DNA sequence: TGCGCCAGCAGCCCTGGGACAGACAATCAGCCCCAGCATTTT.

This clonotype occurred a few times. The J gene is TRBJ1-3, the V gene TRBV20-1; D is unresolved. This CDR3 spans 14 amino acids. Germline assignment: CDR1 DFQATT and CDR2 SNEGSKA (reference sequence). With 6 bases removed from V and 0 bases from J, the gap between germline ends came to 12 bases. The CDR3 DNA sequence: TGCAGTGCGGCGCCTGGTTCCTCTGGAAACACCATATATTTT. It yields the protein CSAAPGSSGNTIYF.

The table lists this clonotype with a few counts. The V and J genes are TRBV2 and TRBJ2-3; D gene uncertain. This CDR3 contains 16 residues. Trimming removed 2 bases from V and 10 bases from J, with 22 bases in between. CDR1 is SNHLY and CDR2 is FYNNEI in the germline V gene. The CDR3 loop is CASSERASLVEWAQYF. CDR3 bases: TGTGCCAGCAGTGAAAGGGCCAGCTTGGTGGAGTGGGCGCAGTATTTT.

This rearrangement joins TRBV9 to TRBJ2-1; tentative D call: TRBD2 (5 bases). CDR1 and CDR2 (germline): SGDLS, YYNGEE. With 0 bases removed from V and 9 bases from J, the gap between germline ends came to 13 bases. This CDR3 comprises 14 residues. In DNA form, the CDR3 reads TGTGCCAGCAGCGTAGGTGCGGAGGTCGGTGAGCAGTTCTTC. Protein product: CASSVGAEVGEQFF.

This clonotype was detected a few times. This chain links TRBV5-1 with TRBJ2-5, with 11 bases aligning to TRBD2. With 4 bases clipped from V and 5 bases from J, the junction kept 10 bases outside the gene matches. The CDR3 covers 16 residues. CDR1 is SGHRS, CDR2 YFSETQ, per germline. The CDR3 region is CASSRRVAGGKETQYF. DNA for the CDR3: TGCGCCAGCAGCCGCCGGGTAGCGGGAGGGAAGGAGACCCAGTACTTC.

The rearrangement uses TRBV10-3 and TRBJ2-2; unclear D gene. Trimming stripped 11 bases from V and 0 bases from J, with 13 bases between. Germline-derived CDR1 and CDR2 are ENHRY and SYGVKD. This CDR3 has 14 residues. The CDR3: CALSRQANTGELFF. CDR3 bases: TGTGCCCTCTCCCGACAAGCGAACACCGGGGAGCTGTTTTTT.

This clonotype was seen a handful of times. The rearrangement uses TRBV6-5 and TRBJ1-2; weak D call: TRBD1 (5 bases). This CDR3 is built from 15 residues. Between the trimmed V and J ends, which lost 0 bases and 2 bases, there was a span of 10 bases. Per the germline V gene, CDR1 is MNHEY and CDR2 is SVGAGI. The CDR3 sequence is CASSYSPKGNYGYTF. The CDR3 nucleotides read TGTGCCAGCAGTTACTCCCCTAAGGGGAACTATGGCTACACCTTC.

In its sample, this clonotype was seen many times. The chain has TRBV4-1 and TRBJ2-7, with D unresolved. Germline V gene sequence: CDR1 MGHRA, CDR2 YSYEKL. The ends were cut back, 0 bases at V and 0 bases at J, with 12 bases in the middle. This CDR3 contains 16 residues. The CDR3: CASSQDRASYSYEQYF. CDR3 in DNA: TGCGCCAGCAGCCAAGACCGGGCCAGCTACTCCTACGAGCAGTACTTC.

The chain employs TRBV6-6 and TRBJ2-1; 8 bases fit TRBD2. Per germline, CDR1 MNHNY and CDR2 SVGAGI (reference sequence). The CDR3 contains 14 residues. V was clipped by 8 bases and J by 6 bases; unmatched bases: 9. CDR3 DNA sequence: TGTGCCAGCGCCGCGGGACTAGAGTTCAATGAGCAGTTCTTC. Protein product: CASAAGLEFNEQFF.

The chain recombines TRBV12-3 or TRBV12-4 with TRBJ2-3, with TRBD1 identical over 7 bases. J gave up 4 bases and V 2 bases, and 3 bases lay outside the gene matches. This CDR3 comprises 14 residues. The CDR3 loop is CASSLKGAADTQYF. CDR3 in DNA: TGTGCCAGCAGTTTAAAGGGGGCCGCAGATACGCAGTATTTT.

This clonotype was counted ten times or more. The rearrangement links TRBV28 to TRBJ2-5; the match to TRBD1 covers 7 bases. Germline V CDR1 and CDR2: MDHEN, SYDVKM. The CDR3 contains 13 residues. V lost 6 bases, J lost 2 bases, and 3 bases stayed unmatched. In nucleotides, the CDR3 is TGTGCCAGCAGCGACAGGGTGCAAGAGACCCAGTACTTC. The encoded protein is CASSDRVQETQYF.

In this sample, this clonotype turned up many times. The V and J genes are TRBV4-1 and TRBJ2-7; D possibly uses TRBD1 or TRBD2 (5 bases each). The CDR3 spans 17 residues. Germline CDR1 reads MGHRA; CDR2 reads YSYEKL. V lost 3 bases and J lost 2, with 20 bases in between. This CDR3 reads CASSHLRGVRTTYEQYF. The CDR3 DNA is TGCGCCAGCAGCCATCTTAGAGGGGTAAGGACCACCTACGAGCAGTACTTC.